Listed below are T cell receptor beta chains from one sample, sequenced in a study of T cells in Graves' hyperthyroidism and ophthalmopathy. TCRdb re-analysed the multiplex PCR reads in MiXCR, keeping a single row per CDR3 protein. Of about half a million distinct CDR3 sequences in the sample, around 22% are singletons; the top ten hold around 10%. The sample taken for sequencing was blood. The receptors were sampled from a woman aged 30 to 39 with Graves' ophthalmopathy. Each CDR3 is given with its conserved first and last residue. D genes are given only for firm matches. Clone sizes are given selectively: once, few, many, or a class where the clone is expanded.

TGTGCCAGCAGCACCGGGACACGAAATCAGCCCCAGCATTTT CASSTGTRNQPQHF . TRBV6-1 many TRBJ1-5
TGTGCCAGCAGTTGGACAGGGTACGAGACCCAGTACTTC CASSWTGYETQYF TRBD1 TRBV27 many TRBJ2-5
TGTGCCAGCTGGTCAGGGGCCTACGAGCAGTACTTC CASWSGAYEQYF . TRBV6-1 few TRBJ2-7
TGCAGTGCTAGATCCATGACTAGCGGCCAAGAGACCCAGTACTTC CSARSMTSGQETQYF TRBD2 TRBV20-1 . TRBJ2-5
TGTGCCAGCAGTTTGTACCCGGGGGCGAACACTGAAGCTTTCTTT CASSLYPGANTEAFF . TRBV12-3/TRBV12-4 many TRBJ1-1
TGTGCCAGCAGCCCCGGTCTCCCAACTATATACGAGCAGTACTTC CASSPGLPTIYEQYF . TRBV12-3/TRBV12-4 few TRBJ2-7
TGTGCCATCAGTGAGTCAGGGGTCGGCTATGGCTACACCTTC CAISESGVGYGYTF . TRBV10-3 many TRBJ1-2
TGTGCCAGCAGTGCTTATCCGACAGGGAGGAAGACCCAGTACTTC CASSAYPTGRKTQYF . TRBV6-2/TRBV6-3 many TRBJ2-5
TGTGCCACCGGCGGGAGGGCCGACTTGAGCGAGCAGTACTTC CATGGRADLSEQYF TRBD2 TRBV24-1 . TRBJ2-7
TGTGCCAGCTGCGACCAAGCCGGGACAGCAAACACTGAAGCTTTCTTT CASCDQAGTANTEAFF TRBD1 TRBV6-1 many TRBJ1-1
TGTGCCAGCACATCCGCCTCTGGGGCCAACGTCCTGACTTTC CASTSASGANVLTF . TRBV6-1 few TRBJ2-6
TGTGCCAGCAGCTTAATTGGCGGGGGAAACCAAGAGACCCAGTACTTC CASSLIGGGNQETQYF TRBD2 TRBV7-3 many TRBJ2-5
TGCGCCAGTCGGGACTTTCTCTCTGGAAACACCATATATTTT CASRDFLSGNTIYF . TRBV4-1 . TRBJ1-3
TGTGCCAGCAGCCAAGATGGGGGACAGGGGCGAGAGCAGTACTTC CASSQDGGQGREQYF TRBD1 TRBV4-2 many TRBJ2-7
TGTGCCAGCTCTAGTCGGGAGGGAAGAACCTACGAGCAGTACTTC CASSSREGRTYEQYF TRBD2 TRBV7-9 . TRBJ2-7
TGCGCCAGCAGCTTGGATCGCAGGGCTTCCTACGAGCAGTACTTC CASSLDRRASYEQYF . TRBV5-1 . TRBJ2-7
TGTGCCAGCAGTTCTCTTGTAGGCACCGGGGAGCTGTTTTTT CASSSLVGTGELFF . TRBV12-3/TRBV12-4 . TRBJ2-2
TGTGCCAGCAGTTACTCGAACAGACCCGCCTACGAGCAGTACTTC CASSYSNRPAYEQYF . TRBV6-2/TRBV6-3 many TRBJ2-7
TGTGCCAGCAGTGATGCAGGGGTCCACGAGCAGTACTTC CASSDAGVHEQYF . TRBV28 . TRBJ2-7
TGCAGTGCTTTAAACCGGGACAGTGCAGCGGGGGGCTACACCTTC CSALNRDSAAGGYTF TRBD1 TRBV20-1 . TRBJ1-2
TGTGCCAGCAGTTTGTGGACAGGGGACGGCTACACCTTC CASSLWTGDGYTF TRBD1 TRBV6-5 . TRBJ1-2
TGTGCCACCGCTAACTATGGCTACACCTTC CATANYGYTF . TRBV12-3/TRBV12-4 many TRBJ1-2
TGTGCCAGCAGTTTAGGGGGTGGAGGTCCACTCCAGAACACCGGGGAGCTGTTTTTT CASSLGGGGPLQNTGELFF . TRBV12-3/TRBV12-4 many TRBJ2-2
TGTGCCAGCAGCCAAGGACTAGCGGGGGCCCTTAGCTCCTACGAGCAGTACTTC CASSQGLAGALSSYEQYF TRBD2 TRBV4-2 many TRBJ2-7
TGCGCCAGCAGCTTGGCCGACATTGGCTATGGCTACACCTTC CASSLADIGYGYTF . TRBV5-1 few TRBJ1-2
TGTGCCAGCAGTTGGACAGGGGGCGAGGCTTTCTTT CASSWTGGEAFF TRBD1 TRBV6-5 . TRBJ1-1